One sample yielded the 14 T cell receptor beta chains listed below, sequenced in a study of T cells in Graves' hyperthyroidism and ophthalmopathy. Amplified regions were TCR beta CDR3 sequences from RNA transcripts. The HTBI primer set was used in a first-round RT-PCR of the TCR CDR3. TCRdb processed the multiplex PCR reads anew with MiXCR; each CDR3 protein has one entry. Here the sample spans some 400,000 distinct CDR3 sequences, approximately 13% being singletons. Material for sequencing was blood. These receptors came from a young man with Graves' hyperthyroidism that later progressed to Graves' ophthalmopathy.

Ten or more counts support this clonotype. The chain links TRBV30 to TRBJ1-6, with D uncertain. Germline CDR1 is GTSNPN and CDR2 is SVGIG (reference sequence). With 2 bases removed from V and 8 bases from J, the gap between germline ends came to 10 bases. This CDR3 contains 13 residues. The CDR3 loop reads CAWSLAGDSPLHF. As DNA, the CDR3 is TGTGCCTGGAGTCTCGCGGGAGATTCACCCCTCCACTTT.

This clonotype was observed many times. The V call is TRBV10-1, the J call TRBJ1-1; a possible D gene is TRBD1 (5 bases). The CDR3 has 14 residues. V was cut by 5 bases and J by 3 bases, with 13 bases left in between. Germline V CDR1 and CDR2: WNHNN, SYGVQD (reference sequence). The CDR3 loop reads CASSYRRGDTEAFF. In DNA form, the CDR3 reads TGCGCCAGCAGTTACAGGAGAGGGGACACTGAAGCTTTCTTT.

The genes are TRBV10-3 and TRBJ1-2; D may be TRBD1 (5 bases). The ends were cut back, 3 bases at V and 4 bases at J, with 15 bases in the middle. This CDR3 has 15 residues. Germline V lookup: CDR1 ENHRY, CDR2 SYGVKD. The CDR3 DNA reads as TGTGCCATCAGTGACTGGCAGGGAACTTCCTATGGCTACACCTTC. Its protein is CAISDWQGTSYGYTF.

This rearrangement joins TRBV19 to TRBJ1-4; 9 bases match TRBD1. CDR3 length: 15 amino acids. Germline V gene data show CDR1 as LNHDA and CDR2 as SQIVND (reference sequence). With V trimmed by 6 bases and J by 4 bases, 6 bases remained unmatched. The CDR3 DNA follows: TGTGCCAGTAGGCGGACAGGGGACAATAATGAAAAACTGTTTTTT. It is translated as CASRRTGDNNEKLFF.

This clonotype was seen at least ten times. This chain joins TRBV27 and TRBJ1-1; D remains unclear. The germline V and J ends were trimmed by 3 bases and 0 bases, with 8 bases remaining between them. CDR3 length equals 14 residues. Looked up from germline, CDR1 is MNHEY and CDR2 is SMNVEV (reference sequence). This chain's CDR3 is CASSLSTVNTEAFF. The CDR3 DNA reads TGTGCCAGCAGTTTGTCGACGGTGAACACTGAAGCTTTCTTT.

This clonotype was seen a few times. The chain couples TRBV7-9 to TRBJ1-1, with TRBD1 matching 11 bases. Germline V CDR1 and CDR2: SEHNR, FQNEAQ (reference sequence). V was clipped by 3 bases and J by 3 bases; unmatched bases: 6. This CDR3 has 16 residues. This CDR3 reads CASSFRDRGVYTEAFF. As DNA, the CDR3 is TGTGCCAGCAGCTTCCGGGACAGGGGGGTGTACACTGAAGCTTTCTTT.

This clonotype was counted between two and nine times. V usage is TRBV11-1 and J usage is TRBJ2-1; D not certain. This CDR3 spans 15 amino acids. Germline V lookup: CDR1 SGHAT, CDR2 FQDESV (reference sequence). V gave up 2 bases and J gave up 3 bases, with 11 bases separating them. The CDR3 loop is CASSLSTGDYNEQFF. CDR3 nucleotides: TGTGCCAGCAGCTTATCAACGGGCGACTACAATGAGCAGTTCTTC.

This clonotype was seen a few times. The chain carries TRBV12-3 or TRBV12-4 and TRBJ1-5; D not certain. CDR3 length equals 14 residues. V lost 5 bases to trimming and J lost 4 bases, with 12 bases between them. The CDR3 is CASSTPGSNQPQHF. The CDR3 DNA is TGTGCCAGCAGTACACCGGGTTCTAATCAGCCCCAGCATTTT.

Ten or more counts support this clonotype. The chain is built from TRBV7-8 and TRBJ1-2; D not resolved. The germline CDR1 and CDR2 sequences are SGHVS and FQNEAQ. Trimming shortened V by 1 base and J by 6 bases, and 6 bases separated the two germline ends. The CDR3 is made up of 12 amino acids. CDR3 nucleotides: TGTGCCAGCAGCTTAGGGGGAAATGGCTACACCTTC. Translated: CASSLGGNGYTF.

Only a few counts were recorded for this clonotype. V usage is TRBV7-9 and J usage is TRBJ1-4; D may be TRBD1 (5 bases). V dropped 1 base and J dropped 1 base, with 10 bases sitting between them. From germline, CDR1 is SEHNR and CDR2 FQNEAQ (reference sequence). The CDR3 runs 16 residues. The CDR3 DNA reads TGTGCCAGCAGCTTAGGATGGGGGGAAACTAATGAAAAACTGTTTTTT. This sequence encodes CASSLGWGETNEKLFF. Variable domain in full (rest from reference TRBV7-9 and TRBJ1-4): DTGVSQNPRHKITKRGQNVTFRCDPISEHNRLYWYRQTLGQGPEFLTYFQNEAQLEKSRLLSDRFSAERPKGSFSTLEIQRTEQGDSAMYLCASSLGWGETNEKLFFGSGTQLSVL.

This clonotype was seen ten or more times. The CDR3 loop reads CSARGLASNYEQYF. The CDR3 bases are TGCAGTGCTAGAGGTCTTGCTAGCAACTACGAGCAGTACTTC. This sequence joins TRBV20-1 and TRBJ2-7; D might be TRBD2 (5 bases). The length of the CDR3 is 14 residues. The germline V and J ends were trimmed by 1 base and 3 bases, with 13 bases remaining between them. Germline lookup yields CDR1 DFQATT and CDR2 SNEGSKA (reference sequence).

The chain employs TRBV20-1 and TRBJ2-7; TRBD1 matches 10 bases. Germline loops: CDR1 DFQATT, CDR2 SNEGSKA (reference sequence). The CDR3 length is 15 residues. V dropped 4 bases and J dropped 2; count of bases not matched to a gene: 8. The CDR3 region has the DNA TGCAGTGCTACGGGCACGGACAGGGGGGCCTACGAGCAGTACTTC. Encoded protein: CSATGTDRGAYEQYF.

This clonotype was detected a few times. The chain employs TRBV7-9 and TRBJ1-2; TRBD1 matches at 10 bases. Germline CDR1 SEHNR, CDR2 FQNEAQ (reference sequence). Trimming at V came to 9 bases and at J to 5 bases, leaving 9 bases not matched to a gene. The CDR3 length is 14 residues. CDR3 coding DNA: TGTGCCAGTAGTTTGGGACAGGGGTTTTATGGCTACACCTTC. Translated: CASSLGQGFYGYTF.

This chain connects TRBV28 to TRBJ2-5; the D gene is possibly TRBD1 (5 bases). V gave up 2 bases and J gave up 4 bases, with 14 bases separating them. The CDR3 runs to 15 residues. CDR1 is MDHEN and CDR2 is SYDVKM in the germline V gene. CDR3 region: CASSLKGRVRETQYF. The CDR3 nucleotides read TGTGCCAGCAGTTTAAAGGGCAGGGTGAGAGAGACCCAGTACTTC.